The present T cell receptor (beta chain) was sequenced within a study of blood T cell repertoires in COVID-19. Original data processing: By means of reference gene primer amplification, nucleated cell counts were estimated. Profiling relied on immunoSEQ multiplex PCR, and the TCRdb table lists in-frame clones only, not all of them. The D gene and trimming were derived from the DNA, and the V and J assignments and clone size from that table. The sample includes roughly 380,000 clones, about 90% of them seen just once. CDR1 and CDR2 (germline): PRHDT, FYEKMQ (reference sequence). The CDR3 sequence is 15 residues long. With V trimmed by 5 bases and J by 3 bases, 9 bases remained unmatched.

The chain links TRBV13 to TRBJ2-7; TRBD2 agrees at 8 bases. The clonotype comes from a woman aged 25 to 45 who had recovered from COVID-19. The sequencing sample was made of PBMCs or T cells enriched from blood (not recorded which). CDR3 protein: CASSPRGGTDYEQYF. In DNA form, the CDR3 reads TGTGCCAGCAGCCCCCGGGGGGGCACGGACTACGAGCAGTACTTC. Filled out from reference TRBV13 and TRBJ2-7, the complete variable domain reads AAGVIQSPRHLIKEKRETATLKCYPIPRHDTVYWYQQGPGQDPQFLISFYEKMQSDKGSIPDRFSAQQFSDYHSELNMSSLELGDSALYFCASSPRGGTDYEQYFGPGTRLTVT.